This entry lists 15 T cell receptor beta chains sequenced from one sample in a study of cytomegalovirus exposure and HLA in healthy donors. The PCR had 60 Vbeta and 13 Jbeta primers. Clones were read by immunoSEQ multiplex PCR, and TCRdb kept only the in-frame ones, dropping some. The profile shows over 150,000 clones, about 80% of them singletons. Sequenced: PBMCs. Receptors were obtained from a boy younger than 18 in good health and CMV-seronegative.

This clone was counted a single time. Other DNA sequences of this sample code for an identical CDR3. The genes are TRBV6-5 and TRBJ1-5, with TRBD1 identical over 10 bases. The CDR3 sequence is 14 residues long. Germline V gene data show CDR1 as MNHEY and CDR2 as SVGAGI. Trimming cost V 5 bases and J 7 bases; bases outside gene matches: 5. The CDR3 DNA sequence: TGTGCCAGCAGTGCGGACAGGGGGGGGCAGCCCCAGCATTTT. Translated: CASSADRGGQPQHF.

This clone is a singleton in its sample. V usage is TRBV7-8 and J usage is TRBJ2-7; D might be TRBD2 (6 bases). Between the trimmed V and J ends, which lost 6 bases and 3 bases, there was a span of 18 bases. CDR1 is SGHVS, CDR2 FQNEAQ, per germline. CDR3 length: 15 amino acids. The CDR3 nucleotides read TGTGCCAGCAGGCCTACCGTCGGGGGTAGCTACGAGCAGTACTTC. Translating it yields CASRPTVGGSYEQYF. Supplemented by reference TRBV7-8 and TRBJ2-7, the full variable domain reads GAGVSQSPRYKVAKRGQDVALRCDPISGHVSLFWYQQALGQGPEFLTYFQNEAQLDKSGLPSDRFFAERPEGSVSTLKIQRTQQEDSAVYLCASRPTVGGSYEQYFGPGTRLTVT.

The chain couples TRBV30 to TRBJ2-2; TRBD2 aligns across 9 bases. The CDR3 extends over 13 amino acids. Trimming took 7 bases from V and 4 from J; bases not matched to a gene: 4. CDR1 is GTSNPN and CDR2 is SVGIG in the germline V gene (reference sequence). In DNA, the CDR3 is TGTGCCTTAGCGGGAGAGGTCACCGGGGAGCTGTTTTTT. It translates to CALAGEVTGELFF.

This sequence joins TRBV12-5 and TRBJ2-7; weak D call: TRBD2 (6 bases). This CDR3 spans 19 amino acids. Between the trimmed V and J ends, which lost 0 bases and 0 bases, there was a span of 21 bases. Germline-derived CDR1 and CDR2 are LGHNT and FRNRAP. The CDR3 spells CASGLVGGVEGVSSYEQYF. CDR3 DNA: TGTGCTAGTGGTTTGGTTGGCGGGGTAGAGGGCGTTAGCTCCTACGAGCAGTACTTC.

This clone was seen once. This chain connects TRBV29-1 to TRBJ2-3; 9 bases are a match to TRBD1. Per germline, CDR1 SQVTM and CDR2 ANQGSEA. V gave up 3 bases and J gave up 3 bases; unmatched junction bases: 4. The CDR3 has 14 amino acids. The CDR3 is CSVDSGQGTDTQYF. CDR3 sequence (DNA): TGCAGCGTTGATTCCGGACAGGGGACAGATACGCAGTATTTT.

V is TRBV27 and J is TRBJ2-6, with 9 nucleotides matching TRBD1. V lost 6 bases to trimming and J lost 3 bases; unmatched junction nucleotides: 9. CDR1 is MNHEY, CDR2 SMNVEV, per germline (reference sequence). The CDR3 has 17 amino acids. The CDR3 reads CASSPGTGWFGANVLTF. The CDR3 DNA reads as TGTGCCAGCAGCCCCGGGACAGGGTGGTTTGGGGCCAACGTCCTGACTTTC.

CDR3 in amino acids: CASSRTGGYEQYF. CDR3 DNA: TGTGCCAGCAGTCGGACAGGGGGCTACGAGCAGTACTTC. The chain employs TRBV27 and TRBJ2-7; the match to TRBD1 covers 10 bases. The V gene end was trimmed by 5 bases and the J gene end by 3 bases; junction bases not matched to a gene: 1. Germline V gives CDR1 MNHEY, CDR2 SMNVEV (reference sequence). CDR3 length equals 13 residues.

The V gene is TRBV30, the J gene TRBJ2-1; TRBD2 agrees at 7 bases. The ends lost 3 bases at V and 8 bases at J; junction bases unmatched: 7. Per the germline V gene, CDR1 is GTSNPN and CDR2 is SVGIG (reference sequence). This CDR3 spans 13 amino acids. In DNA, the CDR3 is TGTGCCTGGAGGCTAGCGGCTAGGGATGAGCAGTTCTTC. Translating it yields CAWRLAARDEQFF. The full variable domain, completed using reference TRBV30 and TRBJ2-1, is SQTIHQWPATLVQPVGSPLSLECTVEGTSNPNLYWYRQAAGRGLQLLFYSVGIGQISSEVPQNLSASRPQDRQFILSSKKLLLSDSGFYLCAWRLAARDEQFFGPGTRLTVL.

This clone was counted only a few times. The rearrangement uses TRBV2 and TRBJ1-2; 9 nucleotides line up with TRBD1. Germline assignment: CDR1 SNHLY and CDR2 FYNNEI. The CDR3 totals 16 residues. Losses at the gene ends were 8 bases for V and 2 bases for J; bases not matched to a gene: 12. The DNA for the CDR3 is TGTGCCAGCCGGGGGGGACAGGGCGGGCGGAACTATGGCTACACCTTC. Translated, it gives CASRGGQGGRNYGYTF. The full variable domain, with the rest looked up from reference TRBV2 and TRBJ1-2, is EPEVTQTPSHQVTQMGQEVILRCVPISNHLYFYWYRQILGQKVEFLVSFYNNEISEKSEIFDDQFSVERPDGSNFTLKIRSTKLEDSAMYFCASRGGQGGRNYGYTFGSGTRLTVV.

The chain joins TRBV19 to TRBJ1-5; D remains unclear. Per the germline V gene, CDR1 is LNHDA and CDR2 is SQIVND (reference sequence). CDR3 length: 17 residues. V shed 3 bases and J shed 0 bases, with 15 bases lying between them. The CDR3 protein is CASSIRKQSYSNQPQHF. The CDR3 region has the DNA TGTGCCAGTAGTATCCGCAAACAGAGCTATAGCAATCAGCCCCAGCATTTT.

CDR3 DNA: TGTGCCAGCTCACCTCTCCGGGACATGAACACTGAAGCTTTCTTT. Amino acid sequence: CASSPLRDMNTEAFF. The rearrangement links TRBV18 to TRBJ1-1; D is possibly TRBD1 (6 bases). Trimming took 3 bases from V and 0 from J, leaving 11 bases between them. The germline gives CDR1 KGHSH, CDR2 LQKENI. This CDR3 has 15 amino acids.

The chain couples TRBV29-1 to TRBJ1-1; D ambiguous. Germline assignment: CDR1 SQVTM and CDR2 ANQGSEA. The CDR3 has 14 residues. V was clipped by 4 bases and J by 1 base, with 13 bases between them. The CDR3 reads CSVVSVLANTEAFF. CDR3 nucleotides: TGCAGCGTTGTCAGTGTTTTGGCGAACACTGAAGCTTTCTTT.

The chain links TRBV5-1 to TRBJ2-5, with 7 bases that match TRBD1. The J call may be wrong; the DNA end is better matched by TRBJ2-7. This CDR3 contains 16 residues. The V gene's germline CDR1 is SGHRS and CDR2 YFSETQ. The CDR3 spells CASSFYSGTASYEQYF. The CDR3 region has the DNA TGCGCCAGCAGCTTTTATTCTGGGACAGCCTCCTACGAGCAGTACTTC.

This chain links TRBV11-3 with TRBJ2-5; D uncertain. The J call may be wrong; the DNA end is better matched by TRBJ2-7. The CDR3 is made up of 13 amino acids. CDR1 and CDR2 (germline): SGHNT, YENEEA. CDR3 in amino acids: CASSLETVYEQYF. In DNA form, the CDR3 reads TGTGCCAGCAGCTTAGAAACAGTATACGAGCAGTACTTC.

The chain recombines TRBV19 with TRBJ1-5; 9 bases agree with TRBD1. This CDR3 is built from 14 residues. J lost 7 bases, V lost 4 bases, and 5 bases had no gene match. The germline gives CDR1 LNHDA, CDR2 SQIVND (reference sequence). The CDR3 DNA follows: TGTGCCAGTAGTAGGGACAGGGAAGAGCAGCCCCAGCATTTT. The encoded protein is CASSRDREEQPQHF.